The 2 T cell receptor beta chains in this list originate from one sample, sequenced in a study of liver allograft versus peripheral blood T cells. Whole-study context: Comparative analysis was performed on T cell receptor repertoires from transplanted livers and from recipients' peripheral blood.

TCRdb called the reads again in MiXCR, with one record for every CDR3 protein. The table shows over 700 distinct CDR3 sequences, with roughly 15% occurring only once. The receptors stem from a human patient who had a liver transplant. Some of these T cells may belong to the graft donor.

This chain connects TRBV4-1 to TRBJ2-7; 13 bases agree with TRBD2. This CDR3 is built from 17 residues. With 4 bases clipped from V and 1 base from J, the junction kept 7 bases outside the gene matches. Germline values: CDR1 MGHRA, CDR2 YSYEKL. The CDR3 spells CASSLTSGGASSYEQYF. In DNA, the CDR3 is TGCGCCAGCAGCCTTACTAGCGGGGGGGCCTCATCCTACGAGCAGTACTTC.

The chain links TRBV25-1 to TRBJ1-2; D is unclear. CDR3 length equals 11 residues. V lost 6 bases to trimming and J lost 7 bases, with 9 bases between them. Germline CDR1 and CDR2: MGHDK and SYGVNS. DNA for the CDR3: TGTGCCAGCAGCCCCGGTCGTGGCTACACCTTC. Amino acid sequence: CASSPGRGYTF.